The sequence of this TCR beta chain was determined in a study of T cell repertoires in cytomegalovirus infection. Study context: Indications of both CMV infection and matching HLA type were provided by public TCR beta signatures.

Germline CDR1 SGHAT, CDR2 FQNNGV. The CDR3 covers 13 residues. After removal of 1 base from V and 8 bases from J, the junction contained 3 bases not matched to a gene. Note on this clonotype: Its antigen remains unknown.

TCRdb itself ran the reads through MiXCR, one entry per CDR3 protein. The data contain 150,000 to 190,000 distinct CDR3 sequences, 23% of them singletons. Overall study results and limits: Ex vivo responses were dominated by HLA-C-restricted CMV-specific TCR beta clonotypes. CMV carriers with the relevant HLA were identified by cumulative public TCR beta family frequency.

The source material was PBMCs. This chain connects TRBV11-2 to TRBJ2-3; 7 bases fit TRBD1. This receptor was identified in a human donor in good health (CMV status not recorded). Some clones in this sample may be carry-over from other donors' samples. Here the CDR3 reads CASSLVAGGTQYF. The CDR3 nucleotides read TGTGCCAGCAGCTTAGTTGCAGGGGGTACGCAGTATTTT. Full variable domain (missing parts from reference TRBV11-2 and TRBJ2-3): EAGVAQSPRYKIIEKRQSVAFWCNPISGHATLYWYQQILGQGPKLLIQFQNNGVVDDSQLPKDRFSAERLKGVDSTLKIQPAKLEDSAVYLCASSLVAGGTQYFGPGTRLTVL.